The 7 T cell receptor beta chains below all came from one sample that was sequenced in a study of cytomegalovirus exposure and HLA in healthy donors. In the PCR, 60 Vbeta and 13 Jbeta primers were used. The table came from immunoSEQ multiplex PCR; TCRdb's copy has only in-frame clones and leaves some out. The table lists fewer than 150,000 clones, 70% to 80% of them singletons. The specimen sequenced was PBMCs. The origin of the receptors is a young man in good health and CMV-seronegative.

The CDR3 here is CASSQGLAGDSYEQYF. CDR3 in DNA: TGTGCCAGCAGCCAGGGACTAGCGGGAGATTCCTACGAGCAGTACTTC. The V gene is TRBV4-2, the J gene TRBJ2-7, with 14 positions matching TRBD2. The J segment lost 1 base and the V segment lost 3 bases, leaving 2 bases of the junction unmatched. The V gene's germline CDR1 is LGHNA and CDR2 YNFKEQ. The CDR3 is made up of 16 amino acids.

The V and J genes are TRBV13 and TRBJ1-5, with D uncertain. V lost 2 bases, J lost 0 bases, and 5 bases lay in between. The CDR3 length is 14 residues. Germline V CDR1 and CDR2: PRHDT, FYEKMQ (reference sequence). CDR3 DNA: TGTGCCAGCAGCTTACAGGATAGCAATCAGCCCCAGCATTTT. Protein: CASSLQDSNQPQHF.

V is TRBV15 and J is TRBJ1-1; the D is unclear. The germline CDR1 and CDR2 sequences are LNHNV and YYDKDF (reference sequence). V lost 1 base and J 1 base, leaving 7 bases between the germline ends. CDR3 length equals 14 residues. The CDR3 sequence: CATSRGLGNTEAFF. Here the CDR3 DNA reads TGTGCCACCAGCAGAGGCCTAGGGAACACTGAAGCTTTCTTT. Full variable domain (rest looked up from reference TRBV15 and TRBJ1-1): DAMVIQNPRYQVTQFGKPVTLSCSQTLNHNVMYWYQQKSSQAPKLLFHYYDKDFNNEADTPDNFQSRRPNTSFCFLDIRSPGLGDTAMYLCATSRGLGNTEAFFGQGTRLTVV.

The chain couples TRBV7-2 to TRBJ2-7, with TRBD2 identical over 11 bases. Germline V lookup: CDR1 SGHTA, CDR2 FQGNSA. Trimming at V came to 0 bases and at J to 0 bases, leaving 10 bases not matched to a gene. This CDR3 is 19 amino acids long. CDR3 sequence (DNA): TGTGCCAGCAGCTTAGCCCGTGTGGTTAGCGGGGGGGCCTCCTACGAGCAGTACTTC. Its translation is CASSLARVVSGGASYEQYF.

The chain employs TRBV7-6 and TRBJ1-1; maybe TRBD1 (5 bases). This CDR3 has 19 amino acids. V was trimmed by 6 bases and J by 0 bases, leaving 26 bases between them. The germline gives CDR1 SGHVS, CDR2 FNYEAQ. The CDR3 is CASSPRPVSGGALNTEAFF. CDR3 in DNA: TGTGCCAGCAGTCCCCGGCCAGTAAGCGGGGGAGCGTTGAACACTGAAGCTTTCTTT.

The J gene is TRBJ2-5, the V gene TRBV19, with 7 bases that match TRBD1. The trim removed 10 bases at V and 0 bases at J, leaving 8 bases unmatched. The CDR3 totals 14 residues. Germline assignment: CDR1 LNHDA and CDR2 SQIVND (reference sequence). In DNA, the CDR3 is TGTGCCACCACCCCCGGGACAGACCAAGAGACCCAGTACTTC. Protein sequence: CATTPGTDQETQYF.

The chain is built from TRBV5-4 and TRBJ2-5, with a possible D match to TRBD2 (5 bases). Germline assignment: CDR1 SGHNT and CDR2 YYREEE (reference sequence). The CDR3 totals 16 residues. Deletions cut 2 bases from V and 1 base from J, with 15 bases between. This CDR3 reads CASSLPGSPAQETQYF. CDR3 nucleotide sequence: TGTGCCAGCAGCTTACCGGGGAGTCCAGCCCAAGAGACCCAGTACTTC.